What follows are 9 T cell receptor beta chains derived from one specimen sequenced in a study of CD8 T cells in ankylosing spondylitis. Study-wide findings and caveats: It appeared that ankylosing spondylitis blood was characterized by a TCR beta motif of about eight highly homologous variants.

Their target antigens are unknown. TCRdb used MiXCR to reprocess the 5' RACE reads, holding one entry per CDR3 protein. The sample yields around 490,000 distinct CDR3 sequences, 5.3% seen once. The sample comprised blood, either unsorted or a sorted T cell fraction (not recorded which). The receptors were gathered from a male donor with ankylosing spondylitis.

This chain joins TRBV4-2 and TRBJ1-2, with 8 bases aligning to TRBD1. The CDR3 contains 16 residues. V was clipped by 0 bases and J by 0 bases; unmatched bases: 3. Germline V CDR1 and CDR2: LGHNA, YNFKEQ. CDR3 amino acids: CASSQEQGVTNYGYTF. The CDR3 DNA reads TGTGCCAGCAGCCAAGAACAGGGGGTCACTAACTATGGCTACACCTTC.

The CDR3 spells CASGFGGGTEAFF. The CDR3 coding sequence is TGTGCCAGCGGGTTTGGGGGTGGCACTGAAGCTTTCTTT. The chain employs TRBV3-1 and TRBJ1-1; D is perhaps TRBD1 (5 bases). CDR3 length equals 13 residues. Germline values: CDR1 LGHDT, CDR2 YNNKEL (reference sequence). Trimming took off 8 bases at V and 4 bases at J, with 14 bases between the two ends.

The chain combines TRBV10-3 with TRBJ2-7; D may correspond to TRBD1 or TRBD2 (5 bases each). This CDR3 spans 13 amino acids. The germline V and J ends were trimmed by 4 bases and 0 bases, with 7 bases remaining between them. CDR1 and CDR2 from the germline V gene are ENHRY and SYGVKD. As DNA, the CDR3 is TGTGCCATCAGTGGGGACGTCTCCTACGAGCAGTACTTC. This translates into CAISGDVSYEQYF.

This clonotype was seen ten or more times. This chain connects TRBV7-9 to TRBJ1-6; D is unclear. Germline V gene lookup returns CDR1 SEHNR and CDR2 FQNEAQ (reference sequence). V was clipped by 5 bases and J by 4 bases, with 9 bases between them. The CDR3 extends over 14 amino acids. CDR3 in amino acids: CASSVDGYNSPLHF. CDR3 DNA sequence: TGTGCCAGCAGCGTAGACGGTTATAATTCACCCCTCCACTTT.

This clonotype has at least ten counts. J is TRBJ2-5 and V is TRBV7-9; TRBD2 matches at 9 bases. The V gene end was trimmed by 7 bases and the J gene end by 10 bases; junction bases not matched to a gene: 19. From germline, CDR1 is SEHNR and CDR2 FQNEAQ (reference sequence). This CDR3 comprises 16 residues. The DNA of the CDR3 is TGTGCCAGCACCCCGGGCACGGGACTAGCCTTTGTGGACCAGTACTTC. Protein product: CASTPGTGLAFVDQYF. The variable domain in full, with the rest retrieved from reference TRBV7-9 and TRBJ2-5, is DTGVSQNPRHKITKRGQNVTFRCDPISEHNRLYWYRQTLGQGPEFLTYFQNEAQLEKSRLLSDRFSAERPKGSFSTLEIQRTEQGDSAMYLCASTPGTGLAFVDQYFGPGTRLLVL.

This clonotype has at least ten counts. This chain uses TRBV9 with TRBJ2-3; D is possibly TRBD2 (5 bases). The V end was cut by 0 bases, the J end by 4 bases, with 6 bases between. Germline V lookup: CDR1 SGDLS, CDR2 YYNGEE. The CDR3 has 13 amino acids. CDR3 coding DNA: TGTGCCAGCAGCGTAGTCGGGGCAGATACGCAGTATTTT. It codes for CASSVVGADTQYF.

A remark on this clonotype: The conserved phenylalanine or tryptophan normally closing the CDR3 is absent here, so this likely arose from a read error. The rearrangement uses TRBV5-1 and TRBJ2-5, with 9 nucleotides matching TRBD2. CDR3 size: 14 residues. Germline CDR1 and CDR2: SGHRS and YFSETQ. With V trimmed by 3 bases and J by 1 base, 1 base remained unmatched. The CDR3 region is CASSYSGGQETQYL. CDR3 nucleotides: TGCGCCAGCAGCTATAGCGGGGGCCAAGAGACCCAGTACCTC.

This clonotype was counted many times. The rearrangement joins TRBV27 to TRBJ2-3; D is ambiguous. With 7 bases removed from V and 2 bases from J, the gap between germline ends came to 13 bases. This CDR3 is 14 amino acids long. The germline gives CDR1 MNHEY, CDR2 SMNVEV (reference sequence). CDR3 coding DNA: TGTGCCAGCACCTGGAGCCATATCACAGATACGCAGTATTTT. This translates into CASTWSHITDTQYF.

The CDR3 bases are TGTGCCAGTAGTATAGACGCGGAGACAGTACCCTACGAGCAGTACTTC. It yields the protein CASSIDAETVPYEQYF. The chain joins TRBV19 to TRBJ2-7; D possibly corresponds to TRBD1 (5 bases). The CDR3 loop spans 16 amino acids. Trimming stripped 0 bases from V and 2 bases from J, with 14 bases between. Germline V gene lookup returns CDR1 LNHDA and CDR2 SQIVND (reference sequence).